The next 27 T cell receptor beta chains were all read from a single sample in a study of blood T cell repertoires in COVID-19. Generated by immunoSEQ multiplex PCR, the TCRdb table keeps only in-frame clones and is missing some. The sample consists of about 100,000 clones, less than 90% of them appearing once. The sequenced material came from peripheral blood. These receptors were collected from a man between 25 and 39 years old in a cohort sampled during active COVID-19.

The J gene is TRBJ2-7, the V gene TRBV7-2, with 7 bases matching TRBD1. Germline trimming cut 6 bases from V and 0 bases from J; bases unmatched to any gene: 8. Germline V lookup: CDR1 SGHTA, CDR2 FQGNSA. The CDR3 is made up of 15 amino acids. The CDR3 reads CASRSPGQSSYEQYF. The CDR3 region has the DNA TGTGCCAGCAGATCACCGGGACAGAGCTCCTACGAGCAGTACTTC.

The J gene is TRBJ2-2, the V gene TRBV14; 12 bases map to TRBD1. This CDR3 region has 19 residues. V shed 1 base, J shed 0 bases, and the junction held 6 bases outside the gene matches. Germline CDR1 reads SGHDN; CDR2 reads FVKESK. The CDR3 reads CASSQVGTGGPANTGELFF. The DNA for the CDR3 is TGTGCCAGCAGCCAAGTAGGGACAGGGGGCCCGGCGAACACCGGGGAGCTGTTTTTT.

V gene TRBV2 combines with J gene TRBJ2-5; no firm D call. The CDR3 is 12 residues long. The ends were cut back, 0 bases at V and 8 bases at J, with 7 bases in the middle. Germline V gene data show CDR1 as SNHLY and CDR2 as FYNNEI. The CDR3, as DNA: TGTGCCAGCAGTGAAGCGCCTATAACCCAGTACTTC. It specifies CASSEAPITQYF.

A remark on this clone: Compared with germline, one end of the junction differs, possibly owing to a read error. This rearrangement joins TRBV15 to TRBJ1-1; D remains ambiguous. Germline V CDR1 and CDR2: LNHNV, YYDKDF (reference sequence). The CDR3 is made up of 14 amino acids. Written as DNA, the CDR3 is TGTGCCACCAGCCGAGACCGGGGTTGGGCTGAAGCTTTCTTT. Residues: CATSRDRGWAEAFF.

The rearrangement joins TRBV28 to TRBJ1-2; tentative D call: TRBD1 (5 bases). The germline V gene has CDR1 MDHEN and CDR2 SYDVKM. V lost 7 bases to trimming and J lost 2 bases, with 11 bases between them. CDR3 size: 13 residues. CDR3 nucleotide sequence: TGTGCCAGCAAGCAGGGCCCGAACTATGGCTACACCTTC. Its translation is CASKQGPNYGYTF.

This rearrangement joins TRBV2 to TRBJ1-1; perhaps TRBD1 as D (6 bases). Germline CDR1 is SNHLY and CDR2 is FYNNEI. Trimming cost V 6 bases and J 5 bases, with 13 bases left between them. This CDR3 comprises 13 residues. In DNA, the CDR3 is TGTGCCAGCAGGGGGGATACAGGGACTGAAGCTTTCTTT. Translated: CASRGDTGTEAFF.

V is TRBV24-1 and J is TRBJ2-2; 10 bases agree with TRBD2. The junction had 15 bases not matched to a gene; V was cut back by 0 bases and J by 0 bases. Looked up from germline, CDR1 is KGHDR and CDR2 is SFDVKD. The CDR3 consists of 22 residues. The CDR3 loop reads CATSDLSLGLAGAGTNTGELFF. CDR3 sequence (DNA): TGTGCCACCAGTGATTTGTCCCTCGGGCTAGCGGGGGCGGGGACGAACACCGGGGAGCTGTTTTTT.

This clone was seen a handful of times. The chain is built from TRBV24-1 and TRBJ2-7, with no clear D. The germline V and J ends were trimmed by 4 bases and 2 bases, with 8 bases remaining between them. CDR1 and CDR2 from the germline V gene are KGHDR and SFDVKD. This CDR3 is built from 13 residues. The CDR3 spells CATSDGSTYEQYF. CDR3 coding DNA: TGTGCCACCAGTGACGGTTCAACCTACGAGCAGTACTTC.

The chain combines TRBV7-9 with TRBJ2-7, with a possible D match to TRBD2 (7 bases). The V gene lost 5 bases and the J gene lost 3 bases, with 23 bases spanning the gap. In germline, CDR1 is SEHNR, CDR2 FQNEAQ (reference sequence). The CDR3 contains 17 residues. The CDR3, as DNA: TGTGCCAGCAGCCCGTGGGGGGGGGCAGGTGGAATCTACGAGCAGTACTTC. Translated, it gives CASSPWGGAGGIYEQYF.

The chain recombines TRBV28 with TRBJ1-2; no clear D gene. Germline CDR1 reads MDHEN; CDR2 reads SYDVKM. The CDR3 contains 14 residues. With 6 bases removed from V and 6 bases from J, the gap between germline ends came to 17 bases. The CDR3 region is CASRWSRGLNGYTF. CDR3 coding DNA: TGTGCCAGCAGATGGTCCCGTGGGCTCAATGGCTACACCTTC.

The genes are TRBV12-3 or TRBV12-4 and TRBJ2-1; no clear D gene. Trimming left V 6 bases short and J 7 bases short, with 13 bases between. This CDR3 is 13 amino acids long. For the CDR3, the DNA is TGTGCCAGCAGATCAAGCTCTAGTAATGAGCAGTTCTTC. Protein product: CASRSSSSNEQFF.

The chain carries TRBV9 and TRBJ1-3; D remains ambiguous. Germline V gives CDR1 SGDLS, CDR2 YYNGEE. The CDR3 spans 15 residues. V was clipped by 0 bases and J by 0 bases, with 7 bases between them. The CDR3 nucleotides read TGTGCCAGCAGCGTAGACGAGCTCTCTGGAAACACCATATATTTT. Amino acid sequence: CASSVDELSGNTIYF.

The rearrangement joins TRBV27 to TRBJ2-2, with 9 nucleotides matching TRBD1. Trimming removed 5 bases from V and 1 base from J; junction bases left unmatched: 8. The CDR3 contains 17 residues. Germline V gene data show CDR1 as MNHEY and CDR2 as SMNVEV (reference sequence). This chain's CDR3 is CASSRRRQGGNTGELFF. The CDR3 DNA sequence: TGTGCCAGCAGTCGACGACGACAGGGGGGGAACACCGGGGAGCTGTTTTTT.

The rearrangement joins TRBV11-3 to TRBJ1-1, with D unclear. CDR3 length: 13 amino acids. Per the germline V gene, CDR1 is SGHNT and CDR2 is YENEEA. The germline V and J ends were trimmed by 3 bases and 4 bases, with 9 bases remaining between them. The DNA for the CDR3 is TGTGCCAGCAGCTTCGAGGAGACCACTGAAGCTTTCTTT. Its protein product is CASSFEETTEAFF. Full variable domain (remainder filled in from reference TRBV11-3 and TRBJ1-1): EAGVVQSPRYKIIEKKQPVAFWCNPISGHNTLYWYLQNLGQGPELLIRYENEEAVDDSQLPKDRFSAERLKGVDSTLKIQPAELGDSAVYLCASSFEETTEAFFGQGTRLTVV.

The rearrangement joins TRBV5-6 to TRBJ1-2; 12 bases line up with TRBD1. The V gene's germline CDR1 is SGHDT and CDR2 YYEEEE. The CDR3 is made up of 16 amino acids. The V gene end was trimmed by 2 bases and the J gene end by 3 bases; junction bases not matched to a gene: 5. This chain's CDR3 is CASSFRDRGRYYGYTF. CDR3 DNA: TGTGCCAGCAGCTTTCGGGACAGGGGGCGATACTATGGCTACACCTTC.

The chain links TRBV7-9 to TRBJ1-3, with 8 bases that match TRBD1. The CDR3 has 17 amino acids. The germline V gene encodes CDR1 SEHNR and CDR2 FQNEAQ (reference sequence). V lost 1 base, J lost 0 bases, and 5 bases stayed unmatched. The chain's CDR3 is CASSLGGQGASGNTIYF. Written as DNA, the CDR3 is TGTGCCAGCAGCTTAGGTGGCCAGGGGGCCTCTGGAAACACCATATATTTT.

CDR3 residues: CASSYSGELFF. CDR3 sequence (DNA): TGTGCCAGCAGTTATTCCGGGGAACTGTTTTTT. V gene TRBV7-2 combines with J gene TRBJ1-4; no clear D gene. V lost 6 bases and J lost 12, with 11 bases in between. Germline CDR1 is SGHTA and CDR2 is FQGNSA. This CDR3 has 11 residues.

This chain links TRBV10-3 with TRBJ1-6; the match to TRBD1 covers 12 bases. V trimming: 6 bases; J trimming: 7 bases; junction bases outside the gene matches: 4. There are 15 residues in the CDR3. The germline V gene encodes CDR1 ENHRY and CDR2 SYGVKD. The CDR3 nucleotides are TGTGCCATCAGGGGGACAGGGGGCCTGAATTCACCCCTCCACTTT. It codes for CAIRGTGGLNSPLHF.

The CDR3 nucleotides read TGTGCCAGCAGCTCACCCGCCAGGGACACCATATATTTT. This sequence encodes CASSSPARDTIYF. The chain links TRBV5-6 to TRBJ1-3, with TRBD1 as a possible D gene (5 bases). The CDR3 sequence is 13 residues long. Looked up from germline, CDR1 is SGHDT and CDR2 is YYEEEE. V was trimmed by 3 bases and J by 8 bases, leaving 12 bases between them.

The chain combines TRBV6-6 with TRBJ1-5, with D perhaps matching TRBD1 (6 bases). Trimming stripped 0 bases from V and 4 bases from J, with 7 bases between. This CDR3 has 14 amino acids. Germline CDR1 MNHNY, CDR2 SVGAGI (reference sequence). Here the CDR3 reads CASSYSTGNQPQHF. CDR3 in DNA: TGTGCCAGCAGTTACTCGACAGGAAATCAGCCCCAGCATTTT.

In DNA form, the CDR3 reads TGTGCCAGCTCACCAGGGAGCAACAGGGATTCACCCCTCCACTTT. Encoded protein: CASSPGSNRDSPLHF. V and J are TRBV18 and TRBJ1-6; possible D gene TRBD1, 6 bases. This CDR3 is 15 amino acids long. Trimming stripped 2 bases from V and 8 bases from J, with 13 bases between. The germline CDR1 and CDR2 sequences are KGHSH and LQKENI. The whole variable domain, filled in from reference TRBV18 and TRBJ1-6, reads NAGVMQNPRHLVRRRGQEARLRCSPMKGHSHVYWYRQLPEEGLKFMVYLQKENIIDESGMPKERFSAEFPKEGPSILRIQQVVRGDSAAYFCASSPGSNRDSPLHFGNGTRLTVT.

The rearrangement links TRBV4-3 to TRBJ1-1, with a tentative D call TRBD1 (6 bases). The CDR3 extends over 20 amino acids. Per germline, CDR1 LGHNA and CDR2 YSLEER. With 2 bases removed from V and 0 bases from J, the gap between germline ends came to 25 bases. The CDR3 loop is CASSQRGTRGMSGMNTEAFF. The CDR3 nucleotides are TGCGCCAGCAGCCAAAGGGGGACAAGGGGGATGAGTGGCATGAACACTGAAGCTTTCTTT.

In DNA form, the CDR3 reads TGTGCCAGTAGTACTGGGGGGGGCCCTGAAGCTTTCTTT. This sequence encodes CASSTGGGPEAFF. The chain employs TRBV19 and TRBJ1-1, with TRBD1 as a possible D gene (6 bases). V was clipped by 4 bases and J by 6 bases, with 12 bases between them. This CDR3 region has 13 residues. In germline, CDR1 is LNHDA, CDR2 SQIVND (reference sequence).

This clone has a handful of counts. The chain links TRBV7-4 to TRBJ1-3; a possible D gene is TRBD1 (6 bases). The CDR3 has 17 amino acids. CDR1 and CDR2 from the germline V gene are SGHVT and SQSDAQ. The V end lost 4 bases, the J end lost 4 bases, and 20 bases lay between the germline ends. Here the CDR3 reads CASSYFLSGTTGNTIYF. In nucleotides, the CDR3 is TGTGCCAGCAGCTACTTCCTATCCGGGACAACAGGAAACACCATATATTTT.

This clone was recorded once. The CDR3 loop reads CASSAGTSGRTDTQYF. As DNA, the CDR3 is TGTGCCAGCAGTGCGGGGACTAGCGGTCGCACAGATACGCAGTATTTT. This rearrangement joins TRBV6-1 to TRBJ2-3; TRBD2 matches at 11 bases. Trimming at V came to 4 bases and at J to 1 base, leaving 4 bases not matched to a gene. The CDR3 runs 16 residues. Germline lookup yields CDR1 MNHNS and CDR2 SASEGT.

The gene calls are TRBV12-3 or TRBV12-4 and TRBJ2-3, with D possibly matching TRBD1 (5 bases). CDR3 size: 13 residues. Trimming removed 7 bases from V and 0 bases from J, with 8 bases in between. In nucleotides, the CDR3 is TGTGCCAGCAAGGGGCGGAGCACAGATACGCAGTATTTT. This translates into CASKGRSTDTQYF.

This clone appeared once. In DNA, the CDR3 is TGTGCCAGCATTCGGGACACTCGCTCCTACGAGCAGTACTTC. It is translated as CASIRDTRSYEQYF. The chain couples TRBV5-8 to TRBJ2-7; D is possibly TRBD1 (6 bases). Looked up from germline, CDR1 is SGHTS and CDR2 is YDEGEE. The CDR3 runs to 14 residues. Deletions cut 6 bases from V and 0 bases from J, with 13 bases between. Supplemented by reference TRBV5-8 and TRBJ2-7, the full variable domain reads EAGVTQSPTHLIKTRGQQATLRCSPISGHTSVYWYQQALGLGLQFLLWYDEGEERNRGNFPPRFSGRQFPNYSSELNVNALELEDSALYLCASIRDTRSYEQYFGPGTRLTVT.